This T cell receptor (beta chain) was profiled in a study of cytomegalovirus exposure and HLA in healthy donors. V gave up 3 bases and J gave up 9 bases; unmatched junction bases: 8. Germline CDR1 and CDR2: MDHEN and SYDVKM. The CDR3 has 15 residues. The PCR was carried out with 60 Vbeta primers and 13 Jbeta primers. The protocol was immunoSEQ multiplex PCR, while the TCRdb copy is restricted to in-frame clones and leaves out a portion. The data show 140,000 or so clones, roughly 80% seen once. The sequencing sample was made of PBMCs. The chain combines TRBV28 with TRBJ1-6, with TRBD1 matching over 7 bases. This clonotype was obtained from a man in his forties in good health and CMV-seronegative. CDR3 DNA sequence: TGTGCCAGCAGTTTCCAGAGGACAGGCGGTTCACCCCTCCACTTT. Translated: CASSFQRTGGSPLHF.